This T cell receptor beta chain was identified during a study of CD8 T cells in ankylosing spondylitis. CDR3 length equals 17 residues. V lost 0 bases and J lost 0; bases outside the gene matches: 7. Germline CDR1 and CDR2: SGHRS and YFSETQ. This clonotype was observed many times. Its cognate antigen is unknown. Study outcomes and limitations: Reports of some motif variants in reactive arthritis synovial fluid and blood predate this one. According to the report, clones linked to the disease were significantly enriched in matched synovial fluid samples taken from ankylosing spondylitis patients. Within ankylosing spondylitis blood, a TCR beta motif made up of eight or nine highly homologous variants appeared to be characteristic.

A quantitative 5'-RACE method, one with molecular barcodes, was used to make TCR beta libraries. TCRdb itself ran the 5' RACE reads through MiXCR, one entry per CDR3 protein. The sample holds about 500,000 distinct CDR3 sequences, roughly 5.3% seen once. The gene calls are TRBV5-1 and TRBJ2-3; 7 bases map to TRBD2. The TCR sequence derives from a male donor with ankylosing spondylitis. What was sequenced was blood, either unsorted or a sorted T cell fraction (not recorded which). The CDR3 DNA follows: TGCGCCAGCAGCTTGGCCTCGGCTAGCGGTAGCACAGATACGCAGTATTTT. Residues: CASSLASASGSTDTQYF.